The entry below describes one TCR beta chain. Its target is not known. V dropped 2 bases and J dropped 4 bases, with 7 bases sitting between them. The germline CDR1 and CDR2 sequences are SGDLS and YYNGEE. The CDR3 is 14 amino acids. Libraries were prepared by immunoSEQ multiplex PCR; TCRdb keeps only in-frame clonotypes and omits some of them. The data show 55,000 to 65,000 clones, with about 79% seen just once and roughly 5.3% held by the top ten. Time point meaning: week 47, end of study. The content of each vaccine dose was 300 ug of mutant IDH1 20-mer peptide, and topical imiquimod accompanied it. The data stem from a study of a mutant IDH1 vaccine in newly diagnosed glioma.

The sequence came from a man in his fifties or sixties with glioma. The starting material was PBMCs, obtained from a glioma patient whose treatment included an IDH1 peptide vaccine. The gene calls are TRBV9 and TRBJ1-6, with no clear D. CDR3 nucleotide sequence: TGTGCCAGCAGCGTTGAGGCGTATAATTCACCCCTCCACTTT. Its translation: CASSVEAYNSPLHF.